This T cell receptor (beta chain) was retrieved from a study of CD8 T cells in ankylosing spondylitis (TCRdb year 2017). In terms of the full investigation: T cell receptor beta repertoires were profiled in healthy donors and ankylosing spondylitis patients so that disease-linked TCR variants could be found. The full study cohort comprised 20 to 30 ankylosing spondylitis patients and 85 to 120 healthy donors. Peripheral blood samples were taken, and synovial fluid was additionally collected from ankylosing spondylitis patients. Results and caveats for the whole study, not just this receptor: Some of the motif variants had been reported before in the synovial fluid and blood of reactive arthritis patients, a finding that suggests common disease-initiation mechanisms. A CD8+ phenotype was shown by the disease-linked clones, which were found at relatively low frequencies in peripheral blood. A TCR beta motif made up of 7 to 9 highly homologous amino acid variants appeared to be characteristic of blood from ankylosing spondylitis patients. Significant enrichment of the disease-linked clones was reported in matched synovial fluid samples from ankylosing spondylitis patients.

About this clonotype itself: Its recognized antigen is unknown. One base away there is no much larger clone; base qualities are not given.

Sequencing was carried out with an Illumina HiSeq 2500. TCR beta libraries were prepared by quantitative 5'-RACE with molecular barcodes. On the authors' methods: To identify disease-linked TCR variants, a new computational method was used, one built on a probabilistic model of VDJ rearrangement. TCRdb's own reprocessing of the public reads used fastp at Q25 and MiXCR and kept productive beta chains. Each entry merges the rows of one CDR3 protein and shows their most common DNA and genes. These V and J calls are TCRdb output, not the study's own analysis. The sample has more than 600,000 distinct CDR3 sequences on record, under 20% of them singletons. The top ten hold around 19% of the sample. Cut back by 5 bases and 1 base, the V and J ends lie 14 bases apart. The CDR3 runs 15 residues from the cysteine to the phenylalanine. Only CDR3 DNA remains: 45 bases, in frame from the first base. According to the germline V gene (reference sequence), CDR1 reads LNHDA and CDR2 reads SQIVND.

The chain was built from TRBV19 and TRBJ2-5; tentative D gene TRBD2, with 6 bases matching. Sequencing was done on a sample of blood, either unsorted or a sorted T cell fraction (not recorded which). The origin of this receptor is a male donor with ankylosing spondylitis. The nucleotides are TGTGCCAGTAGTTACTCACTAGCAACCCAAGAGACCCAGTACTTC. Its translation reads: CASSYSLATQETQYF.